A selection of T cell receptor beta chains follows, all from one sample in a study of regulatory T cells in long-lasting Graves disease. TCRdb used MiXCR to reprocess the multiplex PCR reads, holding one entry per CDR3 protein. The sample lists about 320,000 distinct CDR3 sequences, over 15% occurring once. Specimen: peripheral blood mononuclear cells (PBMCs), collected at new diagnosis, from a patient treated with antithyroid drugs. These receptors all stem from a female donor with Graves disease. Both conserved end residues are part of each CDR3. Each record gives: clone size, D gene, J gene, V gene, CDR3 DNA, CDR3 protein. D genes are given only for firm matches. The size of a clone is reported for some rows only, either as once, few or many, or as a class for expanded clones.

abundance: many; d_gene: TRBD2; j_gene: TRBJ2-1; v_gene: TRBV10-3; CDR3nt: TGTGCCATCAGTGAGCCACTAGCGGGACAATACAATGAGCAGTTCTTC; CDR3aa: CAISEPLAGQYNEQFF
abundance: -; d_gene: TRBD2; j_gene: TRBJ2-7; v_gene: TRBV28; CDR3nt: TGTGCCAGCGGGGGGCTAGCGGGACGGGAGCAGTACTTC; CDR3aa: CASGGLAGREQYF
abundance: many; d_gene: TRBD2; j_gene: TRBJ2-1; v_gene: TRBV2; CDR3nt: TGTGCCAGCAGTAAACTAGCGGGAGGGGCCTACAATGAGCAGTTCTTC; CDR3aa: CASSKLAGGAYNEQFF
abundance: many; d_gene: -; j_gene: TRBJ2-7; v_gene: TRBV28; CDR3nt: TGTGCCTGCTCGCGCGGGACAATTTACGAGCAGTACTTC; CDR3aa: CACSRGTIYEQYF
abundance: many; d_gene: TRBD1; j_gene: TRBJ1-1; v_gene: TRBV20-1; CDR3nt: TGCAGTGCTGGGACAGGGTCGAGCACTGAAGCTTTCTTT; CDR3aa: CSAGTGSSTEAFF
abundance: many; d_gene: -; j_gene: TRBJ2-5; v_gene: TRBV11-2; CDR3nt: TGTGCCAGCAGCCGGAGCCGGGCGTACGAGACCCAGTACTTC; CDR3aa: CASSRSRAYETQYF
abundance: -; d_gene: -; j_gene: TRBJ2-5; v_gene: TRBV10-3; CDR3nt: TGTGCCATCAGAAGGGACATTCAAGAGACCCAGTACTTC; CDR3aa: CAIRRDIQETQYF
abundance: many; d_gene: TRBD1; j_gene: TRBJ2-5; v_gene: TRBV4-1; CDR3nt: TGCGCCAGCAGCCTATCCAGAGGGACAGGGTCGGTCCAAGAGACCCAGTACTTC; CDR3aa: CASSLSRGTGSVQETQYF
abundance: few; d_gene: -; j_gene: TRBJ1-2; v_gene: TRBV27; CDR3nt: TGTGCCAGCAGTTTAAACAGGGACTCCGCTATCACCTATGGCTACACCTTC; CDR3aa: CASSLNRDSAITYGYTF
abundance: -; d_gene: -; j_gene: TRBJ2-1; v_gene: TRBV18; CDR3nt: TGTGCCAGCTCACCGGGCCTAGCCGTTCGAGGGGAGCAGTTCTTC; CDR3aa: CASSPGLAVRGEQFF
abundance: few; d_gene: TRBD2; j_gene: TRBJ2-5; v_gene: TRBV20-1; CDR3nt: TGCAGTGCTAGACCTTTAGCGGGAGAGACCCAGTACTTC; CDR3aa: CSARPLAGETQYF
abundance: many; d_gene: -; j_gene: TRBJ2-6; v_gene: TRBV27; CDR3nt: TGTGCCAGCAGTCGGAGTGGTTCTGGAGCCAACGTCCTGACTTTC; CDR3aa: CASSRSGSGANVLTF
abundance: many; d_gene: -; j_gene: TRBJ2-3; v_gene: TRBV19; CDR3nt: TGTGCCAGTAGTATAGGGTCGGGGATCCCCACAGATACGCAGTATTTT; CDR3aa: CASSIGSGIPTDTQYF
abundance: -; d_gene: TRBD1; j_gene: TRBJ2-3; v_gene: TRBV6-1; CDR3nt: TGTGCCAGCCAGGGGGCAGATACGCAGTATTTT; CDR3aa: CASQGADTQYF
abundance: -; d_gene: -; j_gene: TRBJ2-7; v_gene: TRBV20-1; CDR3nt: TGCAGTGCTAGTCCGGGACACCGCGAGTACGAGCAGTACTTC; CDR3aa: CSASPGHREYEQYF
abundance: many; d_gene: -; j_gene: TRBJ2-2; v_gene: TRBV20-1; CDR3nt: TGCAGTGCTAGAGTGGTCGGGGCTAGGACCGGGGAGCTGTTTTTT; CDR3aa: CSARVVGARTGELFF
abundance: many; d_gene: -; j_gene: TRBJ1-1; v_gene: TRBV29-1; CDR3nt: TGCAGCGCCGGACAGCTGAACACTGAAGCTTTCTTT; CDR3aa: CSAGQLNTEAFF
abundance: many; d_gene: TRBD2; j_gene: TRBJ2-1; v_gene: TRBV2; CDR3nt: TGTGCCAGCAGGGAGGGACTAGGGGGTTACAATGAGCAGTTCTTC; CDR3aa: CASREGLGGYNEQFF
abundance: -; d_gene: -; j_gene: TRBJ2-7; v_gene: TRBV29-1; CDR3nt: TGCAGCGTTGGTAGTACGGTACTAGACGAGCAGTACTTC; CDR3aa: CSVGSTVLDEQYF
abundance: many; d_gene: -; j_gene: TRBJ2-1; v_gene: TRBV5-1; CDR3nt: TGCGCCAGCAGCTTGCTCAGCGGCGGGAAGGGCTCCTACAATGAGCAGTTCTTC; CDR3aa: CASSLLSGGKGSYNEQFF
abundance: many; d_gene: -; j_gene: TRBJ1-1; v_gene: TRBV12-3/TRBV12-4; CDR3nt: TGTGCCAGCTCTGAAGTAAAGAACACTGAAGCTTTCTTT; CDR3aa: CASSEVKNTEAFF
abundance: -; d_gene: TRBD2; j_gene: TRBJ2-1; v_gene: TRBV5-6; CDR3nt: TGTGCCAGCAGCTTAGGGACTAGCGGGACCCGCTCCTACAATGAGCAGTTCTTC; CDR3aa: CASSLGTSGTRSYNEQFF
abundance: many; d_gene: TRBD2; j_gene: TRBJ2-3; v_gene: TRBV20-1; CDR3nt: TGCAGCCCCCGAGGGGGACTAGCGGGAGGGGGAGGACCCACAGATACGCAGTATTTT; CDR3aa: CSPRGGLAGGGGPTDTQYF
abundance: many; d_gene: TRBD2; j_gene: TRBJ2-1; v_gene: TRBV6-1; CDR3nt: TGTGCCAGCACCCCCGCCAGCGGGAGGAGGGGCAATGAGCAGTTCTTC; CDR3aa: CASTPASGRRGNEQFF
abundance: many; d_gene: TRBD1; j_gene: TRBJ1-6; v_gene: TRBV28; CDR3nt: TGTGCCAGCAGACTGGGGACAGGGGTCTCACCCCTCCACTTT; CDR3aa: CASRLGTGVSPLHF
abundance: many; d_gene: -; j_gene: TRBJ2-4; v_gene: TRBV3-1; CDR3nt: TGTGCCAGCAGCGATGGACCGTCAGGAGGGTACTTC; CDR3aa: CASSDGPSGGYF
abundance: -; d_gene: TRBD1; j_gene: TRBJ1-2; v_gene: TRBV11-3; CDR3nt: TGTGCCAGCAGCCCTCCAGTTAGGACAGGTCTGCCTGGCTACACCTTC; CDR3aa: CASSPPVRTGLPGYTF
abundance: many; d_gene: -; j_gene: TRBJ2-3; v_gene: TRBV6-4; CDR3nt: TGTGCCAGCAGTGACACAAGGGGTGCAGATACGCAGTATTTT; CDR3aa: CASSDTRGADTQYF
abundance: many; d_gene: -; j_gene: TRBJ2-3; v_gene: TRBV20-1; CDR3nt: TGCAGTGTATCCCCTGCCGGGACAAGGTATACAGATACGCAGTATTTT; CDR3aa: CSVSPAGTRYTDTQYF
abundance: many; d_gene: -; j_gene: TRBJ1-5; v_gene: TRBV9; CDR3nt: TGTGCCAGCAGCGTAGGCCGGACAGATAATAGCAATCAGCCCCAGCATTTT; CDR3aa: CASSVGRTDNSNQPQHF
abundance: many; d_gene: -; j_gene: TRBJ2-1; v_gene: TRBV11-3; CDR3nt: TGTGCCAGCAGCTCCCTTAGGTTAAAGGGGGGGAATGAGCAGTTCTTC; CDR3aa: CASSSLRLKGGNEQFF
abundance: many; d_gene: -; j_gene: TRBJ1-5; v_gene: TRBV7-8; CDR3nt: TGTGCCAGCAGCCCCGATACAAGCAATCAGCCCCAGCATTTT; CDR3aa: CASSPDTSNQPQHF
abundance: -; d_gene: -; j_gene: TRBJ1-5; v_gene: TRBV2; CDR3nt: TGTGCCAGCAGTTACTCGAACCGGGGAGGCACTCAGCCCCAGCATTTT; CDR3aa: CASSYSNRGGTQPQHF
abundance: -; d_gene: TRBD1; j_gene: TRBJ1-2; v_gene: TRBV27; CDR3nt: TGTGCCAGCAGTCCGCCCGGGACAGGGGTTGGCTACACCTTC; CDR3aa: CASSPPGTGVGYTF
abundance: many; d_gene: -; j_gene: TRBJ2-2; v_gene: TRBV9; CDR3nt: TGTGCCAGCACCACGGGGTTCAACACCGGGGAGCTGTTTTTT; CDR3aa: CASTTGFNTGELFF
abundance: many; d_gene: -; j_gene: TRBJ1-2; v_gene: TRBV12-3/TRBV12-4; CDR3nt: TGTGCCAGCAGTTTAGCGCTTGGCAGGGAAGACTATGGCTACACCTTC; CDR3aa: CASSLALGREDYGYTF
abundance: -; d_gene: TRBD2; j_gene: TRBJ2-5; v_gene: TRBV7-2; CDR3nt: TGTGCCAGCAGCTTAAGACTAGCGGGAGCACCCCAAGAGACCCAGTACTTC; CDR3aa: CASSLRLAGAPQETQYF
abundance: -; d_gene: TRBD1; j_gene: TRBJ2-7; v_gene: TRBV24-1; CDR3nt: TGTGCCACCAGTGAGACAGGGTCGGACGAGCAGTACTTC; CDR3aa: CATSETGSDEQYF
abundance: many; d_gene: TRBD2; j_gene: TRBJ2-5; v_gene: TRBV28; CDR3nt: TGTGCCAGCAATGCCCGCTCTAGCGGCCAAGAGACCCAGTACTTC; CDR3aa: CASNARSSGQETQYF
abundance: few; d_gene: -; j_gene: TRBJ1-5; v_gene: TRBV24-1; CDR3nt: TGTGCCACCAGTGCAGATAATAGCAATCAGCCCCAGCATTTT; CDR3aa: CATSADNSNQPQHF
abundance: few; d_gene: TRBD2; j_gene: TRBJ2-1; v_gene: TRBV19; CDR3nt: TGTGCCACTACCCCTGGGACTAGCGACGAGCGGGAGCAGTTCTTC; CDR3aa: CATTPGTSDEREQFF
abundance: -; d_gene: TRBD2; j_gene: TRBJ2-2; v_gene: TRBV6-5; CDR3nt: TGTGCCAGCAGTTACTCGCTCAGCGGGGCCGTCACCGGGGAGCTGTTTTTT; CDR3aa: CASSYSLSGAVTGELFF
abundance: few; d_gene: -; j_gene: TRBJ2-1; v_gene: TRBV7-9; CDR3nt: TGTGCCAGCAGCAGGGGCGTCGGGGACGAGCAGTTCTTC; CDR3aa: CASSRGVGDEQFF
abundance: few; d_gene: TRBD2; j_gene: TRBJ2-3; v_gene: TRBV20-1; CDR3nt: TGCAGTGCGTCTAGGACTAGCGGGAGATGGGATACGCAGTATTTT; CDR3aa: CSASRTSGRWDTQYF
abundance: -; d_gene: TRBD2; j_gene: TRBJ2-1; v_gene: TRBV2; CDR3nt: TGTGCCAGCTGTCGACTAGCGGGCGACTACAATGAGCAGTTCTTC; CDR3aa: CASCRLAGDYNEQFF
abundance: many; d_gene: -; j_gene: TRBJ2-3; v_gene: TRBV2; CDR3nt: TGTGCCCCGAGTGGGGGCCTAGCGGACACAGATACGCAGTATTTT; CDR3aa: CAPSGGLADTDTQYF
abundance: many; d_gene: -; j_gene: TRBJ2-1; v_gene: TRBV9; CDR3nt: TGTGCCAGCAGCGTATTGGATGAGCAGTTCTTC; CDR3aa: CASSVLDEQFF
abundance: few; d_gene: TRBD2; j_gene: TRBJ2-3; v_gene: TRBV15; CDR3nt: TGTGCCACCAGCAGAGATGTACTAGCGGGATCCACAGATACGCAGTATTTT; CDR3aa: CATSRDVLAGSTDTQYF
abundance: -; d_gene: TRBD1; j_gene: TRBJ1-2; v_gene: TRBV6-2/TRBV6-3; CDR3nt: TGTGCCAGCAGGGTTACCGGGACAGTCTATGGCTACACCTTC; CDR3aa: CASRVTGTVYGYTF
abundance: many; d_gene: -; j_gene: TRBJ2-7; v_gene: TRBV28; CDR3nt: TGTGCCAGCAGCTCAGGAGGGTACTACGAGCAGTACTTC; CDR3aa: CASSSGGYYEQYF
abundance: -; d_gene: -; j_gene: TRBJ2-1; v_gene: TRBV5-1; CDR3nt: TGCGCCAGCAGCCGTTACCGATCGACTACTGGGGGTGGGGATGAGCAGTTCTTC; CDR3aa: CASSRYRSTTGGGDEQFF
abundance: many; d_gene: TRBD2; j_gene: TRBJ2-7; v_gene: TRBV28; CDR3nt: TGTGCCAGCAGTTTACCCCTAAGGACTAGCGGGAGCGGATCCTCCTACGAGCAGTACTTC; CDR3aa: CASSLPLRTSGSGSSYEQYF
abundance: -; d_gene: TRBD2; j_gene: TRBJ2-2; v_gene: TRBV9; CDR3nt: TGTGCCAGCAGCGTAGGTTTGGGACTAGCGGGAGGTCTCGCCGGGGAGCTGTTTTTT; CDR3aa: CASSVGLGLAGGLAGELFF